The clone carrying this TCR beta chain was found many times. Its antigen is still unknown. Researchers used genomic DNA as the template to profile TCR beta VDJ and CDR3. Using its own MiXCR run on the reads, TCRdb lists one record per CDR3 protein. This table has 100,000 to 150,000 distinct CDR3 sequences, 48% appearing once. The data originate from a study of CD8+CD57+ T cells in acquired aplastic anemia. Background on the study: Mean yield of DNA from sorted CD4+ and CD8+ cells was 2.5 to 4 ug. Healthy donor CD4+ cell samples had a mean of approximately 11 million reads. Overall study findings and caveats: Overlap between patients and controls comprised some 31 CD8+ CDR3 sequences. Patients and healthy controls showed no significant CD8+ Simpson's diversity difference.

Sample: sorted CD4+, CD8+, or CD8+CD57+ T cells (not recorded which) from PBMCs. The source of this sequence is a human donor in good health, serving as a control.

The CDR3 loop reads CASSGTVNNEQFF. The CDR3, as DNA: TGTGCCAGCAGTGGGACAGTAAACAATGAGCAGTTCTTC. The chain joins TRBV2 to TRBJ2-1, with TRBD1 as a possible D gene (6 bases). Germline V gives CDR1 SNHLY, CDR2 FYNNEI. Trimming removed 4 bases from V and 5 bases from J, with 9 bases in between. The CDR3 loop spans 13 amino acids.